Included here is one T cell receptor (beta chain) sequence, with context. No antigen is known for it. The data originate from a study of T cell repertoires in cytomegalovirus infection. Study in general: CMV infection plus the matching HLA type was flagged by public TCR beta signatures.

Each CDR3 protein is one row after TCRdb ran MiXCR on the reads. The data show around 630,000 distinct CDR3 sequences, less than 25% seen once. The germline V gene has CDR1 MNHEY and CDR2 SMNVEV (reference sequence). This CDR3 is 16 amino acids long. Trimming removed 3 bases from V and 4 bases from J, with 18 bases in between. Regarding the study as a whole: The cumulative frequency of public TCR beta families identified carriers of CMV plus the relevant HLA. Dominating the ex vivo response were HLA-C-restricted CMV-specific TCR beta clonotypes.

The chain carries TRBV27 and TRBJ2-5; D call uncertain. The sequencing sample was made of CD8+ T cells from PBMCs. This TCR was recovered from a human donor in good health (CMV status not recorded). Some clones in this sample may be carry-over from other donors' samples. The chain's CDR3 is CASSLGSFEEPETQYF. CDR3 coding DNA: TGTGCCAGCAGTTTGGGGTCCTTTGAGGAGCCAGAGACCCAGTACTTC.